The rows below give T cell receptor beta chains drawn from one sample of a study of blood T cell repertoires in COVID-19. The table came from immunoSEQ multiplex PCR; TCRdb's copy has only in-frame clones and leaves some out. The sample has some 350,000 clones, about nine tenths seen once. Source material: peripheral blood. The receptors come from a woman in her forties or fifties with COVID-19, enrolled during active disease. Both conserved end residues are part of each CDR3. D genes are given only for firm matches. Not every row has a clone size; where given, it reads once, few, many or a size class.

D: .; J: TRBJ2-5; size: once; V: TRBV27; CDR3: CASSPRTTLKETQYF; DNA: TGTGCCAGCAGTCCCCGGACTACCTTAAAAGAGACCCAGTACTTC
D: TRBD2; J: TRBJ2-3; size: .; V: TRBV19; CDR3: CASSIGLAGGTDTQYF; DNA: TGTGCCAGTAGTATCGGACTAGCGGGAGGCACAGATACGCAGTATTTT
D: .; J: TRBJ2-6; size: .; V: TRBV9; CDR3: CASTPTTSGANVLTF; DNA: TGTGCCAGCACCCCTACCACTTCTGGGGCCAACGTCCTGACTTTC
D: TRBD2; J: TRBJ2-1; size: .; V: TRBV19; CDR3: CASTNLAGATYNEQFF; DNA: TGTGCCAGTACGAACCTAGCGGGCGCTACCTACAATGAGCAGTTCTTC
D: TRBD1; J: TRBJ1-5; size: .; V: TRBV2; CDR3: CASRRQGAFGNQPQHF; DNA: TGTGCCAGCAGGAGACAGGGGGCTTTTGGCAATCAGCCCCAGCATTTT
D: TRBD2; J: TRBJ2-1; size: .; V: TRBV28; CDR3: CASSEGGSSNNEQFF; DNA: TGTGCCAGCAGTGAAGGCGGGAGCAGCAACAATGAGCAGTTCTTC
D: .; J: TRBJ1-1; size: .; V: TRBV6-5; CDR3: CASSSELTGLRTEAFF; DNA: TGTGCCAGCAGTTCCGAATTAACAGGGTTAAGAACTGAAGCTTTCTTT
D: .; J: TRBJ1-1; size: .; V: TRBV6-5; CDR3: CASSYLGRGVAFF; DNA: TGTGCCAGCAGTTACCTCGGACGGGGGGTGGCTTTCTTT
D: .; J: TRBJ2-1; size: .; V: TRBV3-1/TRBV3-2; CDR3: CASSLVTPVGYNEQFF; DNA: TGTGCCAGCAGCCTAGTGACTCCAGTGGGTTACAATGAGCAGTTCTTC
D: TRBD2; J: TRBJ2-1; size: .; V: TRBV24-1; CDR3: CATAGLAANEQFF; DNA: TGTGCCACCGCGGGACTAGCGGCCAATGAGCAGTTCTTC
D: TRBD2; J: TRBJ2-7; size: .; V: TRBV5-1; CDR3: CASTESGTLYEQYF; DNA: TGCGCCAGCACCGAGAGCGGGACTCTCTACGAGCAGTACTTC
D: .; J: TRBJ1-2; size: .; V: TRBV5-1; CDR3: CASSSSGTSYGYTF; DNA: TGCGCCAGCAGCTCTTCCGGGACAAGCTATGGCTACACCTTC
D: .; J: TRBJ2-2; size: .; V: TRBV19; CDR3: CASRDFSNTGELFF; DNA: TGTGCCAGTCGGGACTTCTCGAACACCGGGGAGCTGTTTTTT
D: .; J: TRBJ1-5; size: .; V: TRBV27; CDR3: CASSPLTTMGNQPQHF; DNA: TGTGCCAGCAGTCCCTTGACAACCATGGGCAATCAGCCCCAGCATTTT
D: TRBD1; J: TRBJ1-1; size: .; V: TRBV19; CDR3: CASVDRVRSRGEAFF; DNA: TGTGCCAGCGTCGACAGGGTTAGGTCCCGAGGTGAAGCTTTCTTT
D: .; J: TRBJ1-5; size: .; V: TRBV27; CDR3: CASRQGFNQPQHF; DNA: TGTGCCAGCAGACAGGGTTTCAATCAGCCCCAGCATTTT
D: TRBD2; J: TRBJ2-5; size: .; V: TRBV10-1; CDR3: CASSPKTSGRAGETQYF; DNA: TGCGCCAGCAGTCCAAAGACTAGCGGGAGGGCCGGAGAGACCCAGTACTTC
D: TRBD1; J: TRBJ2-2; size: .; V: TRBV27; CDR3: CASKGTGGWSGELFF; DNA: TGTGCCAGCAAGGGGACAGGGGGTTGGAGCGGGGAGCTGTTTTTT
D: TRBD2; J: TRBJ2-1; size: .; V: TRBV18; CDR3: CASSPLAGDEQFF; DNA: TGTGCCAGCTCACCCCTAGCGGGAGATGAGCAGTTCTTC
D: .; J: TRBJ2-2; size: once; V: TRBV7-2; CDR3: CASTFAPRNGELFF; DNA: TGTGCCAGCACCTTCGCCCCTAGGAACGGGGAGCTGTTTTTT
D: .; J: TRBJ1-2; size: .; V: TRBV5-5; CDR3: CASSFSSANYTF; DNA: TGTGCCAGCAGCTTTAGCTCCGCAAACTACACCTTC
D: TRBD2; J: TRBJ2-1; size: .; V: TRBV5-1; CDR3: CASSLGFGGGERSNEQFF; DNA: TGCGCCAGCAGCTTGGGATTTGGGGGAGGGGAGAGATCCAATGAGCAGTTCTTC
D: .; J: TRBJ1-6; size: .; V: TRBV10-3; CDR3: CAIRGDTHNSPLHF; DNA: TGTGCCATCAGGGGGGACACTCATAATTCACCCCTCCACTTT
D: TRBD1; J: TRBJ2-7; size: .; V: TRBV11-2; CDR3: CASSTRTGGSYSNNEQYF; DNA: TGTGCCAGCAGCACCAGGACAGGGGGAAGCTACTCCAATAACGAGCAGTACTTC
D: .; J: TRBJ1-2; size: .; V: TRBV7-2; CDR3: CASSLGGGRVDGYTF; DNA: TGTGCCAGCAGCTTAGGGGGGGGCCGGGTCGATGGCTACACCTTC
D: TRBD2; J: TRBJ2-2; size: .; V: TRBV5-4; CDR3: CASSLGGLAGLGTNTGELFF; DNA: TGTGCCAGCAGCTTGGGTGGACTAGCGGGACTCGGAACGAACACCGGGGAGCTGTTTTTT
D: .; J: TRBJ1-6; size: .; V: TRBV30; CDR3: CAWREQDYYSPLHF; DNA: TGTGCCTGGAGGGAACAGGACTACTATTCACCCCTCCACTTT
D: TRBD1; J: TRBJ1-1; size: .; V: TRBV28; CDR3: CASSLFGTGNTEAFF; DNA: TGTGCCAGCAGTTTATTCGGGACAGGAAACACTGAAGCTTTCTTT
D: TRBD1; J: TRBJ1-4; size: .; V: TRBV10-3; CDR3: CAIRGDRAGEKLFF; DNA: TGTGCCATCAGGGGGGACAGGGCGGGTGAAAAACTGTTTTTT
D: .; J: TRBJ1-2; size: .; V: TRBV6-5; CDR3: CASSYNGDYGYTF; DNA: TGTGCCAGCAGTTACAACGGAGACTATGGCTACACCTTC
D: TRBD1; J: TRBJ1-2; size: .; V: TRBV11-2; CDR3: CASSLGQGNYGYTF; DNA: TGTGCCAGCAGCTTAGGACAGGGGAACTATGGCTACACCTTC
D: TRBD1; J: TRBJ2-1; size: few; V: TRBV29-1; CDR3: CSVDRDRVTYNEQFF; DNA: TGCAGCGTTGATAGGGACAGGGTGACCTACAATGAGCAGTTCTTC
D: TRBD1; J: TRBJ2-1; size: .; V: TRBV11-3; CDR3: CASSSFGGTGGNEQFF; DNA: TGTGCCAGCAGCTCATTCGGCGGGACAGGGGGCAATGAGCAGTTCTTC
D: .; J: TRBJ1-3; size: .; V: TRBV5-1; CDR3: CASSLTGSSGNTIYF; DNA: TGCGCCAGCAGCTTAACAGGGAGCTCTGGAAACACCATATATTTT
D: .; J: TRBJ2-1; size: .; V: TRBV18; CDR3: CASTRTDNEQFF; DNA: TGTGCCAGCACACGGACTGACAATGAGCAGTTCTTC
D: .; J: TRBJ2-5; size: many; V: TRBV15; CDR3: CATSRGLDFEETQYF; DNA: TGTGCCACCAGCCGAGGTTTGGACTTCGAAGAGACCCAGTACTTC
D: TRBD1; J: TRBJ1-5; size: .; V: TRBV30; CDR3: CAWSTGTGAYQPQHF; DNA: TGTGCCTGGAGTACCGGGACAGGGGCTTATCAGCCCCAGCATTTT
D: TRBD1; J: TRBJ2-5; size: .; V: TRBV24-1; CDR3: CATSERRTGSAQYF; DNA: TGTGCCACCAGTGAGCGTCGGACAGGGTCGGCCCAGTACTTC
D: .; J: TRBJ2-5; size: .; V: TRBV18; CDR3: CASSPNIQETQYF; DNA: TGTGCCAGCTCACCAAATATTCAAGAGACCCAGTACTTC
D: .; J: TRBJ1-1; size: .; V: TRBV12-5; CDR3: CASGPPGSMNTEAFF; DNA: TGTGCTAGTGGTCCTCCAGGGTCAATGAACACTGAAGCTTTCTTT
D: .; J: TRBJ1-2; size: .; V: TRBV12-3/TRBV12-4; CDR3: CASSLGVEYGYTF; DNA: TGTGCCAGCAGTTTAGGTGTCGAGTACGGCTACACCTTC
D: TRBD1; J: TRBJ2-7; size: .; V: TRBV27; CDR3: CASRTGTGVYEQYF; DNA: TGTGCCAGCAGGACCGGGACAGGGGTTTACGAGCAGTACTTC
D: .; J: TRBJ1-2; size: many; V: TRBV2; CDR3: CASSVQKNYGYTF; DNA: TGTGCCAGCAGTGTTCAGAAAAACTATGGCTACACCTTC
D: .; J: TRBJ2-3; size: .; V: TRBV7-9; CDR3: CASSFVESSTDTQYF; DNA: TGTGCCAGCAGCTTCGTGGAGTCTAGCACAGATACGCAGTATTTT
D: .; J: TRBJ1-5; size: .; V: TRBV7-2; CDR3: CASSLFGTSNQPQHF; DNA: TGTGCCAGCAGCCTTTTCGGGACATCCAATCAGCCCCAGCATTTT
D: .; J: TRBJ2-7; size: .; V: TRBV19; CDR3: CASSPRRQWQHEQYF; DNA: TGTGCCAGTAGTCCAAGGAGGCAGTGGCAACACGAGCAGTACTTC
D: TRBD2; J: TRBJ2-2; size: .; V: TRBV28; CDR3: CASSSSGRGSAGELFF; DNA: TGTGCCAGCAGTTCTAGCGGGAGGGGGAGTGCCGGGGAGCTGTTTTTT
D: TRBD1; J: TRBJ2-1; size: .; V: TRBV2; CDR3: CASRDRGRGQFF; DNA: TGTGCCAGCAGGGACAGGGGTAGGGGGCAGTTCTTC
D: .; J: TRBJ2-7; size: .; V: TRBV2; CDR3: CASSYRAYEQYF; DNA: TGTGCCAGCAGTTACAGGGCCTACGAGCAGTACTTC
D: .; J: TRBJ2-2; size: .; V: TRBV6-1; CDR3: CASSEERPPDTGELFF; DNA: TGTGCCAGCAGTGAGGAGCGGCCCCCAGACACCGGGGAGCTGTTTTTT
D: .; J: TRBJ2-7; size: once; V: TRBV5-1; CDR3: CASSLDRPTTEQYF; DNA: TGCGCCAGCAGCTTGGATCGGCCGACAACCGAGCAGTACTTC
D: TRBD1; J: TRBJ1-1; size: .; V: TRBV18; CDR3: CASSLLLRDSRPFSEAFF; DNA: TGTGCCAGCTCCCTCCTCCTCCGGGACAGCCGACCGTTCTCTGAAGCTTTCTTT
D: TRBD2; J: TRBJ2-2; size: .; V: TRBV7-9; CDR3: CASSPLTSGNTGELFF; DNA: TGTGCCAGCAGCCCCTTGACTAGCGGGAACACCGGGGAGCTGTTTTTT
D: TRBD2; J: TRBJ2-3; size: .; V: TRBV11-3; CDR3: CASSSRTSGDTDTQYF; DNA: TGTGCCAGCAGCTCTAGGACTAGCGGGGACACAGATACGCAGTATTTT